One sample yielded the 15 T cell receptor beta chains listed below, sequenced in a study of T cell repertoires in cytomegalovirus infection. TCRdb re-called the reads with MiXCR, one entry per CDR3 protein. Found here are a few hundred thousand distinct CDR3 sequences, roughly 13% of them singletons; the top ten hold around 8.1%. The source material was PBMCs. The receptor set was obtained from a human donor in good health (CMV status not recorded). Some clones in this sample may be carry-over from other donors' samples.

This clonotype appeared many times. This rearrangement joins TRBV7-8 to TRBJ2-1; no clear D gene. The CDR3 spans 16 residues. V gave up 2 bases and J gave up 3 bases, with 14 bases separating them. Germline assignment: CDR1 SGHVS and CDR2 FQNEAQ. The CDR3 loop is CASSLRAGRVYNEQFF. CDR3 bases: TGTGCCAGCAGCTTAAGGGCAGGCCGAGTCTACAATGAGCAGTTCTTC.

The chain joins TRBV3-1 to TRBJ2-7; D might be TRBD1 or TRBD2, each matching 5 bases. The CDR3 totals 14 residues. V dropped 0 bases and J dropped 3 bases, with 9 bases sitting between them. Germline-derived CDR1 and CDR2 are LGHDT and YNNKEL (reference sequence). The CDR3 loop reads CASSQEGPNYEQYF. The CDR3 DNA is TGTGCCAGCAGCCAAGAGGGACCAAACTACGAGCAGTACTTC.

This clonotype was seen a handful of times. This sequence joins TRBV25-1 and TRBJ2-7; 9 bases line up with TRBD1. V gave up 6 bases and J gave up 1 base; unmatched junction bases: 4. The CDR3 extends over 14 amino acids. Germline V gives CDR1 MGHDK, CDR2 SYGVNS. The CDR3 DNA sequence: TGTGCCAGCAGATCGGGACAGGGTTCCTACGAGCAGTACTTC. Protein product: CASRSGQGSYEQYF.

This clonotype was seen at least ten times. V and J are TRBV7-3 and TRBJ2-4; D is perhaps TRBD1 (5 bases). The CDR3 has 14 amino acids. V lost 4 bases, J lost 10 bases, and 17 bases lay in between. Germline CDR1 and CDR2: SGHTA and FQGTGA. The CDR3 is CASSSDSAKGIQYF. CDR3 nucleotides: TGTGCCAGCAGCTCCGACAGTGCAAAGGGGATTCAGTACTTC.

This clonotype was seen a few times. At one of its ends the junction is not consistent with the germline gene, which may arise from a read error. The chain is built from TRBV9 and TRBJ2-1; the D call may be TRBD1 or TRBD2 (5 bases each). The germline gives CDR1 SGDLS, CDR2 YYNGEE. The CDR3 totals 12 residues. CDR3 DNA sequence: TGTGCCAGCAGCGTAGGATCGGGACGGTCAATCTTC. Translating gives CASSVGSGRSIF. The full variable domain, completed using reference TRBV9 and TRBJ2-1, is DSGVTQTPKHLITATGQRVTLRCSPRSGDLSVYWYQQSLDQGLQFLIQYYNGEERAKGNILERFSAQQFPDLHSELNLSSLELGDSALYFCASSVGSGRSIFGPGTRLTVL.

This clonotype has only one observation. The CDR3 protein is CATSRNFVSAVEQYF. DNA for the CDR3: TGTGCCACCAGCAGAAATTTTGTTAGCGCAGTCGAGCAGTACTTC. This rearrangement joins TRBV15 to TRBJ2-7; TRBD2 is a possible D gene (5 bases). The CDR3 length is 15 residues. V shed 2 bases and J shed 6 bases, with 17 bases lying between them. Per the germline V gene, CDR1 is LNHNV and CDR2 is YYDKDF (reference sequence).

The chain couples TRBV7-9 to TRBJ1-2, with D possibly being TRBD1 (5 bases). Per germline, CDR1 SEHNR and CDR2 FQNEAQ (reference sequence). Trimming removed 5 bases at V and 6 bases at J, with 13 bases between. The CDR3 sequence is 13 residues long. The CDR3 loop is CASSETRGDGYTF. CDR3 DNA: TGTGCCAGCAGCGAAACACGGGGCGATGGCTACACCTTC.

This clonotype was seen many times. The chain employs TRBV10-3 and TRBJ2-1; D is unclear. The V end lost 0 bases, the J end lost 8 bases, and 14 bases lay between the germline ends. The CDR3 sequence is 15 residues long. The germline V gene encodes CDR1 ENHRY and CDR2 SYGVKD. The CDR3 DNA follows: TGTGCCATCAGTGAGTCGAACGGGCCCGGCGATGAGCAGTTCTTC. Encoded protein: CAISESNGPGDEQFF.

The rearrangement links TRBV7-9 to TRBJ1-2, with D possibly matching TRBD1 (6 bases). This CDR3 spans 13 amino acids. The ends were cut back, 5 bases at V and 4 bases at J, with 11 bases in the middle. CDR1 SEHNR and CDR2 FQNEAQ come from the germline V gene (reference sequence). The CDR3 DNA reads TGTGCCAGCAGCCCGGACAGTCGCTATGGCTACACCTTC. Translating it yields CASSPDSRYGYTF.

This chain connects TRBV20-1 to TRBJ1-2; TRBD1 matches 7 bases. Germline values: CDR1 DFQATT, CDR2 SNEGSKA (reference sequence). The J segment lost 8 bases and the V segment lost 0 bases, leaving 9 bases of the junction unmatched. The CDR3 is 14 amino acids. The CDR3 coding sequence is TGCAGTGCTAGAGATGAGCAGGGGGGGGGGGGCTACACCTTC. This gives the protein CSARDEQGGGGYTF.

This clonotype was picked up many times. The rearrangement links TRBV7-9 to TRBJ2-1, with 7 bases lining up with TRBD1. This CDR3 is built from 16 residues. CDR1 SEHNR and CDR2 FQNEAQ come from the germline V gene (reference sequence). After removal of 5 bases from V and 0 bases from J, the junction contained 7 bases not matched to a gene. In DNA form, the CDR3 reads TGTGCCAGCAGCCCTCCGACAGGGAGCTCCTACAATGAGCAGTTCTTC. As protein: CASSPPTGSSYNEQFF.

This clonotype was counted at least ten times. CDR3 DNA: TGTGCCAGCAGCTCACCCCCGGCATGGGAGACCCAGTACTTC. It encodes CASSSPPAWETQYF. The V call is TRBV7-2, the J call TRBJ2-5, with D hard to call. CDR1 and CDR2 from the germline V gene are SGHTA and FQGNSA. Trimming removed 4 bases at V and 5 bases at J, with 14 bases between. The CDR3 runs to 14 residues.

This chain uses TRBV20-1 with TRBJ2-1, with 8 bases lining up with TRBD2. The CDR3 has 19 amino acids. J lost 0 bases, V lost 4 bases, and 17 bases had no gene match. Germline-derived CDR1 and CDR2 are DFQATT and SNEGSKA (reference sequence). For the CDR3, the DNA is TGCAGTGCTACGAACCGGTGGGGTAGCGGGAAGAGCTCCTACAATGAGCAGTTCTTC. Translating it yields CSATNRWGSGKSSYNEQFF.

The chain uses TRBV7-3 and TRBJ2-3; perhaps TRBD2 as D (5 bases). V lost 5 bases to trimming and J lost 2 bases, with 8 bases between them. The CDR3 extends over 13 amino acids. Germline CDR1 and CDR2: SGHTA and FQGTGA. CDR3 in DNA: TGTGCCAGCAGCCGAGGGCTCACAGATACGCAGTATTTT. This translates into CASSRGLTDTQYF. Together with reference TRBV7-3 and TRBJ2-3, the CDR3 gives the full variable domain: GAGVSQTPSNKVTEKGKYVELRCDPISGHTALYWYRQSLGQGPEFLIYFQGTGAADDSGLPNDRFFAVRPEGSVSTLKIQRTERGDSAVYLCASSRGLTDTQYFGPGTRLTVL.

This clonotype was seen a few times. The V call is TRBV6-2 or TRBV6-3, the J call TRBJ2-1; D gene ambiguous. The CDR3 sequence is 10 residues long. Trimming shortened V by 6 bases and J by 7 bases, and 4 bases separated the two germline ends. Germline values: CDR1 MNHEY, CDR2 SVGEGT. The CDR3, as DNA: TGTGCCAGCAGGGGGAATGAGCAGTTCTTC. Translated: CASRGNEQFF.